This is a list of T cell receptor beta chains from one sample in a study of blood T cell repertoires in COVID-19. TCRdb's copy holds only in-frame clones and misses some; the assay was immunoSEQ multiplex PCR. Here the sample spans about 210,000 clones, under 95% being singletons. The specimen was peripheral blood. These receptors came from a man aged 30-40 years with acute or convalescent COVID-19. The CDR3 runs from the conserved cysteine through the conserved F or W. Each record gives: D gene, clone size, J gene, V gene, CDR3 protein, CDR3 DNA. The D gene is left open where the match is weak. The size entry is marked missing in some rows and otherwise reads once, few, many or a size class.

NA	NA	TRBJ2-1	TRBV28	CASGGDSRYNEQFF	TGTGCCAGCGGCGGGGACAGCCGCTACAATGAGCAGTTCTTC
TRBD1	NA	TRBJ2-2	TRBV15	CATSVHRGAGELFF	TGTGCCACCAGCGTCCACAGGGGGGCCGGGGAGCTGTTTTTT
TRBD1	NA	TRBJ2-7	TRBV5-1	CASSLDGQGHREQYF	TGCGCCAGCAGCTTGGATGGACAGGGCCATCGGGAGCAGTACTTC
TRBD1	NA	TRBJ1-3	TRBV28	CASRLNRGWGNTIYF	TGTGCCAGCAGACTTAACAGGGGTTGGGGAAACACCATATATTTT
NA	NA	TRBJ2-5	TRBV30	CAWSFRRETQYF	TGTGCCTGGAGTTTTCGCAGGGAGACCCAGTACTTC
NA	NA	TRBJ2-3	TRBV4-1	CASSQATGIYTQYF	TGCGCCAGCAGCCAAGCAACCGGGATCTATACGCAGTATTTT
NA	once	TRBJ1-1	TRBV3-1/TRBV3-2	CASSQALYTEAFF	TGTGCCAGCAGCCAAGCCCTTTACACTGAAGCTTTCTTT
NA	NA	TRBJ1-1	TRBV30	CAWSLNMNTEAFF	TGTGCCTGGAGCCTCAACATGAACACTGAAGCTTTCTTT
NA	NA	TRBJ2-3	TRBV6-2/TRBV6-3	CASSYLRITDTQYF	TGTGCCAGCAGTTACTTGCGGATAACAGATACGCAGTATTTT
TRBD2	NA	TRBJ2-7	TRBV6-5	CASSRTSGLSYEQYF	TGTGCCAGCAGCCGGACTAGCGGACTTTCCTACGAGCAGTACTTC
TRBD1	NA	TRBJ2-5	TRBV28	CASKKNGRGLAQETQYF	TGTGCCAGCAAGAAAAACGGCAGGGGGCTGGCCCAAGAGACCCAGTACTTC
TRBD1	NA	TRBJ2-2	TRBV7-9	CASSPDRASGELFF	TGTGCCAGCAGCCCGGACAGGGCCAGCGGGGAGCTGTTTTTT
NA	NA	TRBJ2-7	TRBV9	CASSLKDRAYEKQYF	TGTGCCAGCAGCCTAAAGGACAGAGCATACGAAAAGCAGTACTTC
NA	NA	TRBJ2-1	TRBV30	CAWRGLTEQFF	TGTGCCTGGAGGGGACTTACAGAGCAGTTCTTC
NA	NA	TRBJ1-6	TRBV7-6	CASSPLVGARENSPLHF	TGTGCCAGCAGCCCACTGGTGGGGGCCCGAGAAAATTCACCCCTCCACTTT
TRBD1	NA	TRBJ1-2	TRBV5-1	CASSFEQGAKGYTF	TGCGCCAGCAGCTTCGAACAGGGGGCGAAAGGCTACACCTTC
NA	NA	TRBJ1-4	TRBV15	CATSRGSGRNEKLFF	TGTGCCACCAGCAGAGGATCCGGGAGAAATGAAAAACTGTTTTTT